Each of the 15 T cell receptor beta chains below was sequenced from the same sample in a study of post-analysis software for immune sequencing data. Points from the study as a whole: Included in a set of roughly five TRBV segments more frequent in patients than controls were TRBV5-6, TRBV5-1 and TRBV20-1.

TCR beta libraries were prepared from cDNA with unique molecular identifiers. TCRdb re-called the PCR reads through MiXCR, storing one row per CDR3 protein. The repertoire includes over 700,000 distinct CDR3 sequences, 30% of them detected once, and around 0.56% sits in the top ten. The antigens these receptors bind are not known. The specimen sequenced was blood. Receptor source: a girl aged 10 to 17 with multiple sclerosis.

Of note for this clonotype: A much larger clone sits a single nucleotide away, making a read error possible. V and J are TRBV4-3 and TRBJ2-1; 7 nucleotides match TRBD2. The germline V gene encodes CDR1 LGHNA and CDR2 YSLEER. J lost 7 bases, V lost 0 bases, and 6 bases had no gene match. This CDR3 is built from 15 residues. The CDR3 sequence: CASSQDEASGNEQFF. In DNA, the CDR3 is TGCGCCAGCAGCCAAGATGAAGCTAGCGGTAATGAGCAGTTCTTC.

This chain connects TRBV7-2 to TRBJ2-1; TRBD2 agrees at 13 bases. This CDR3 is 15 amino acids long. V lost 5 bases to trimming and J lost 9 bases; unmatched junction nucleotides: 7. Per germline, CDR1 SGHTA and CDR2 FQGNSA. For the CDR3, the DNA is TGTGCCAGCAGCATATCGGGACTAGCGGGGAGTGAGCAGTTCTTC. Protein sequence: CASSISGLAGSEQFF. The whole variable domain, filled in from reference TRBV7-2 and TRBJ2-1, reads GAGVSQSPSNKVTEKGKDVELRCDPISGHTALYWYRQSLGQGLEFLIYFQGNSAPDKSGLPSDRFSAERTGGSVSTLTIQRTQQEDSAVYLCASSISGLAGSEQFFGPGTRLTVL.

This clonotype has only a few counts. V and J are TRBV20-1 and TRBJ2-7; D gene ambiguous. The germline V and J ends were trimmed by 6 bases and 4 bases, with 16 bases remaining between them. CDR1 is DFQATT and CDR2 is SNEGSKA in the germline V gene (reference sequence). The CDR3 is 13 residues long. The CDR3 loop is CSAGTDPRYEQYF. The CDR3 region has the DNA TGCAGTGCGGGAACAGACCCCCGTTACGAGCAGTACTTC.

This clonotype is a singleton in its sample. The CDR3 DNA is TGTGCCAGCAGTAGACCCGGGACAGAAAAAAACATTCAGTACTTC. Protein sequence: CASSRPGTEKNIQYF. V is TRBV6-5 and J is TRBJ2-4; 7 nucleotides line up with TRBD1. The germline V gene encodes CDR1 MNHEY and CDR2 SVGAGI. The CDR3 has 15 residues. J lost 4 bases, V lost 5 bases, and 8 bases had no gene match.

Only a few counts were recorded for this clonotype. The chain joins TRBV6-1 to TRBJ1-6; D is ambiguous. V was trimmed by 7 bases and J by 10 bases, leaving 20 bases between them. This CDR3 is 15 amino acids long. Germline CDR1 is MNHNS and CDR2 is SASEGT. The CDR3 here is CASNTLTAARSPLHF. The CDR3 nucleotides are TGTGCCAGCAACACCTTGACCGCCGCCCGATCACCCCTCCACTTT.

The chain carries TRBV28 and TRBJ1-4; D call uncertain. V lost 7 bases to trimming and J lost 7 bases, with 10 bases between them. This CDR3 region has 12 residues. CDR1 and CDR2 from the germline V gene are MDHEN and SYDVKM. For the CDR3, the DNA is TGTGCCAGCATAGCTACCGGTGAAAAACTGTTTTTT. As protein: CASIATGEKLFF.

The gene calls are TRBV24-1 and TRBJ2-3; the D gene could be TRBD1 or TRBD2 (5 bases each). Germline assignment: CDR1 KGHDR and CDR2 SFDVKD. The CDR3 is 15 amino acids. Deletions cut 5 bases from V and 2 bases from J, with 13 bases between. CDR3 bases: TGTGCCACCAGTGGACGGGGCTTGGACACAGATACGCAGTATTTT. This sequence encodes CATSGRGLDTDTQYF.

This clonotype has ten or more counts. The V gene is TRBV7-2, the J gene TRBJ2-1; weak D call: TRBD1 (5 bases). The CDR3 consists of 14 residues. V lost 3 bases to trimming and J lost 4 bases, with 10 bases between them. The V gene's germline CDR1 is SGHTA and CDR2 FQGNSA. Here the CDR3 DNA reads TGTGCCAGCAGCTTGGAATCAGGGTACAATGAGCAGTTCTTC. This sequence encodes CASSLESGYNEQFF.

This clonotype was observed a few times. This chain uses TRBV5-1 with TRBJ2-4, with 8 bases that match TRBD1. Germline V gene lookup returns CDR1 SGHRS and CDR2 YFSETQ. The ends lost 5 bases at V and 0 bases at J; junction bases unmatched: 19. This CDR3 spans 20 amino acids. DNA of the CDR3: TGCGCCAGCAGAATGAACGGACAGGGATATCGTAGGTTAGCCAAAAACATTCAGTACTTC. The encoded protein is CASRMNGQGYRRLAKNIQYF. The variable domain in full, completed from reference TRBV5-1 and TRBJ2-4, reads KAGVTQTPRYLIKTRGQQVTLSCSPISGHRSVSWYQQTPGQGLQFLFEYFSETQRNKGNFPGRFSGRQFSNSRSEMNVSTLELGDSALYLCASRMNGQGYRRLAKNIQYFGAGTRLSVL.

The chain joins TRBV20-1 to TRBJ2-3, with 11 bases lining up with TRBD2. The V segment lost 6 bases and the J segment 5 bases; nucleotides outside the gene matches: 10. CDR1 is DFQATT, CDR2 SNEGSKA, per germline (reference sequence). CDR3 length: 15 amino acids. CDR3 amino acids: CSAAPLAGGGDTQYF. Written as DNA, the CDR3 is TGCAGTGCCGCACCCCTAGCGGGAGGAGGAGATACGCAGTATTTT.

This clonotype appeared a few times. The genes are TRBV7-2 and TRBJ2-3; 11 nucleotides agree with TRBD2. CDR1 and CDR2 (germline): SGHTA, FQGNSA. After removal of 5 bases from V and 4 bases from J, the junction contained 8 bases not matched to a gene. This CDR3 contains 16 residues. The CDR3 bases are TGTGCCAGCAGCATCTTAGCGGGAGGGCCGCCAGATACGCAGTATTTT. Amino acids: CASSILAGGPPDTQYF.

Notes on this clonotype: Because it lacks the conserved phenylalanine or tryptophan at the end, this CDR3 is likely a read error. Here the CDR3 reads CASSEPPGSNYGYTC. The CDR3 nucleotides are TGTGCCAGCAGTGAACCCCCAGGCAGTAACTATGGCTACACCTGC. This chain joins TRBV6-1 and TRBJ1-2, with unresolved D. CDR1 and CDR2 from the germline V gene are MNHNS and SASEGT. The CDR3 contains 15 residues. The V gene lost 2 bases and the J gene lost 1 base, with 11 bases spanning the gap.

The table lists this clonotype with a few counts. The chain couples TRBV4-2 to TRBJ1-4; TRBD1 matches at 7 bases. CDR3 length: 15 residues. V dropped 0 bases and J dropped 4; count of bases not matched to a gene: 2. Germline assignment: CDR1 LGHNA and CDR2 YNFKEQ. The DNA of the CDR3 is TGTGCCAGCAGCCAAGATGGGGACAGTAATGAAAAACTGTTTTTT. Its translation is CASSQDGDSNEKLFF.

This clonotype was detected only a few times. The chain recombines TRBV2 with TRBJ2-3, with 15 nucleotides matching TRBD2. V lost 6 bases and J lost 5; bases outside the gene matches: 3. The CDR3 is 15 residues long. Germline CDR1 SNHLY, CDR2 FYNNEI. CDR3 protein: CASREGLAGGDTQYF. The CDR3 DNA reads as TGTGCCAGCAGAGAGGGACTAGCGGGAGGAGATACGCAGTATTTT.

The chain recombines TRBV20-1 with TRBJ2-1, with D possibly being TRBD2 (5 bases). The length of the CDR3 is 13 residues. Looked up from germline, CDR1 is DFQATT and CDR2 is SNEGSKA (reference sequence). V dropped 2 bases and J dropped 8 bases, with 13 bases sitting between them. In DNA, the CDR3 is TGCAGTGCTAGAACTAGTGCCCACGATGAGCAGTTCTTC. The encoded protein is CSARTSAHDEQFF.